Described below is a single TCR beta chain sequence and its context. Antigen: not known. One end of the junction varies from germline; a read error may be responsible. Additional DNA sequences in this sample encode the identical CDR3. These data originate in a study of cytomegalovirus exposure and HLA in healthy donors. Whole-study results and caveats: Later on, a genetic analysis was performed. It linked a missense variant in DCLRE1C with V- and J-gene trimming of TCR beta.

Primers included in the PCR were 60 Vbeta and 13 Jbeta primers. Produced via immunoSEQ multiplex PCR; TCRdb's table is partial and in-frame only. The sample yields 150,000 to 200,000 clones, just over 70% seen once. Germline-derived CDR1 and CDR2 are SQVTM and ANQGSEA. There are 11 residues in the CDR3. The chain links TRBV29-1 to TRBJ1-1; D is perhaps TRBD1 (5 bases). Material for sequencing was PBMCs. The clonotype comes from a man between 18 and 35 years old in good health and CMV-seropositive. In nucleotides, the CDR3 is TGCAGCGTGGAGGGGCAAACTGAGGCTTTCTTT. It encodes CSVEGQTEAFF.